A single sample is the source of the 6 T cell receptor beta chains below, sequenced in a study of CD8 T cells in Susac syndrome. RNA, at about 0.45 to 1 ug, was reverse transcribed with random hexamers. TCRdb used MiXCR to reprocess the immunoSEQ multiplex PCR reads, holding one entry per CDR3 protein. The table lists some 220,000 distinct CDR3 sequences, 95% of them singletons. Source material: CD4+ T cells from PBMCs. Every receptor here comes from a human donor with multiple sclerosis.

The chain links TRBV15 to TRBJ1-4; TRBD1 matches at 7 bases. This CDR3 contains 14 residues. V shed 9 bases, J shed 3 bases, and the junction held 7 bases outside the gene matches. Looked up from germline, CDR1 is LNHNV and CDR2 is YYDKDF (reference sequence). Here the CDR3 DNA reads TGTGCCACTTACCGACAGGGACCTAATGAAAAACTGTTTTTT. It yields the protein CATYRQGPNEKLFF.

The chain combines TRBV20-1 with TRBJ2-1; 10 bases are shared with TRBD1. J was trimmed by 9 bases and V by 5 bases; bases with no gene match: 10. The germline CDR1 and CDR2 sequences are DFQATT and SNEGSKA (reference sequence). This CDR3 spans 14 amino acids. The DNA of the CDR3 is TGCAGTGCTCGTCCGGGACAGGGGTTAGCTGAGCAGTTCTTC. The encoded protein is CSARPGQGLAEQFF.

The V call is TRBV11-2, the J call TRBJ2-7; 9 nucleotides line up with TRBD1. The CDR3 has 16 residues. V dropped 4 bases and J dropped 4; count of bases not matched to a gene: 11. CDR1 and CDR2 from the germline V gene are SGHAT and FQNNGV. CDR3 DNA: TGTGCCAGCAGCTGGACCGGGGACAGGGCCATTTACGAGCAGTACTTC. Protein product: CASSWTGDRAIYEQYF.

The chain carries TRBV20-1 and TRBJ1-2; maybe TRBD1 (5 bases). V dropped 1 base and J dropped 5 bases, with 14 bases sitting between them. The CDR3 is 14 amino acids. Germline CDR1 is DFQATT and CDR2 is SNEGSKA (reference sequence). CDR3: CSARADSKTYGYTF. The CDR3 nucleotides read TGCAGTGCTAGAGCCGACAGCAAGACTTATGGCTACACCTTC.

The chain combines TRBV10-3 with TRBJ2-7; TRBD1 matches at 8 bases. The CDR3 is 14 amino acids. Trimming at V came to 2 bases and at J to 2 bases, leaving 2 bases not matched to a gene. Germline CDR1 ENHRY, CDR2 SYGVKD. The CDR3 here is CAISEPGGPYEQYF. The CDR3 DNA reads TGTGCCATCAGTGAGCCAGGGGGCCCCTACGAGCAGTACTTC.

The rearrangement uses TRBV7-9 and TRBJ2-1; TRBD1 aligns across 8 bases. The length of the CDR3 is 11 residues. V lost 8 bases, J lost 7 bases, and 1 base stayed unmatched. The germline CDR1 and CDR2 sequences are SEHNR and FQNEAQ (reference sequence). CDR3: CASDRGNEQFF. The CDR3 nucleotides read TGTGCCAGCGACAGGGGAAATGAGCAGTTCTTC.